The T cell receptor (beta chain) described here comes from a study of T cells after yellow fever vaccination. Study results and caveats: The secondary response peaked faster, at day 5 versus 15, but was weaker. Repertoires sorted by FACS could include abundant clonotypes that are contaminants from the bulk population.

A single record per CDR3 protein comes from TCRdb applying MiXCR to the 5' RACE reads. Of approximately 450,000 distinct CDR3 sequences in the sample, about 17% were seen once. Regarding this clonotype: Its target is unknown.

CDR1 is SGHRS and CDR2 is YFSETQ in the germline V gene. CDR3 length: 11 amino acids. Trimming removed 7 bases from V and 5 bases from J, with 8 bases in between. This sequence joins TRBV5-1 and TRBJ2-3; no clear D gene. The source material was PBMCs, sampled before the yellow fever booster vaccination. The TCR sequence derives from a man younger than 30 who received the YFV17D yellow fever vaccine. The CDR3 protein is CASPFRDTQYF. The CDR3, as DNA: TGCGCCAGCCCGTTTAGAGATACGCAGTATTTT.